The rows below give T cell receptor beta chains drawn from one sample of a study of shared clonotypes between healthy human individuals. Method: immunoSEQ multiplex PCR; TCRdb's copy keeps in-frame clones and lacks some. The data show approximately 2.3 million clones, more than 85% seen once. Material for sequencing was naive CD4+ T cells from PBMCs. These receptors were collected from a man between 18 and 35 years old in good health. Some clones in this sample may be carry-over from other donors' samples. Each CDR3 is given with its conserved first and last residue. Fields, in order: V gene, J gene, D gene, clone size, CDR3 DNA, CDR3 protein. The D gene is left open where the match is weak. Rows may omit the clone size; those that give it use once, few, many or a size class.

TRBV6-1	TRBJ2-5	TRBD2	NA	TGTGCCAGCAGTGGACCCGGGGCGGGAGGAGAACAAGAGACCCAGTACTTC	CASSGPGAGGEQETQYF
TRBV28	TRBJ1-2	NA	NA	TGTGCCAGCAGTTTATTAGGACATGGCTACACCTTC	CASSLLGHGYTF
TRBV10-3	TRBJ1-1	NA	NA	TGTGCCATCAGCACTTTGAGCCCGAGTGGTGAAGCTTTCTTT	CAISTLSPSGEAFF
TRBV18	TRBJ2-2	NA	NA	TGTGCCAGCTCACCACAGGGGGGCGCAACCGGGGAGCTGTTTTTT	CASSPQGGATGELFF
TRBV27	TRBJ2-7	TRBD1	NA	TGTGCCAGCACCCGGGACAGGGGGGGTGAGCAGTACTTC	CASTRDRGGEQYF
TRBV7-2	TRBJ2-1	NA	once	TGTGCCAGCAGCTCCCATGGTGTAGTAGCGCTTGGGCAGTTCTTC	CASSSHGVVALGQFF
TRBV29-1	TRBJ2-7	NA	NA	TGCAGCGTTGAAGACTACGGGAACTACGAGCAGTACTTC	CSVEDYGNYEQYF
TRBV28	TRBJ2-7	TRBD2	NA	TGTGCCAGCAGATTAGCGGGAGGCCCCACCTACGAGCAGTACTTC	CASRLAGGPTYEQYF
TRBV2	TRBJ1-3	TRBD1	few	TGTGCCAGCAGTCCCCGGGACAGGGGAAACACCATATATTTT	CASSPRDRGNTIYF
TRBV11-2	TRBJ2-3	TRBD2	NA	TGTGCCAGCAGCAGAACGACTAGCGGGAGGGCAGATACGCAGTATTTT	CASSRTTSGRADTQYF
TRBV7-6	TRBJ1-1	NA	NA	TGTGCCAGCAGCTTAGCGTCGGTTGTCACTGAAGCTTTCTTT	CASSLASVVTEAFF
TRBV7-2	TRBJ2-5	NA	NA	TGTGCCAGCAGCGATCCCCAAGAGACCCAGTACTTC	CASSDPQETQYF
TRBV25-1	TRBJ1-5	TRBD1	NA	TGTGCCAGCAGTGATCGGACAGGGGGCGAACAGCCCCAGCATTTT	CASSDRTGGEQPQHF
TRBV18	TRBJ2-7	NA	NA	TGTGCCAGCTCACCAACAGCAGGCAGGACCTACGAGCAGTACTTC	CASSPTAGRTYEQYF
TRBV6-1	TRBJ2-7	NA	NA	TGTGCCAGCAGTGAAGTTGTAGGGGGTGCCTACGAGCAGTACTTC	CASSEVVGGAYEQYF
TRBV14	TRBJ2-5	NA	NA	TGTGCCAGCAGCCATATAAATCGGATTAGGGAGACCCAGTACTTC	CASSHINRIRETQYF
TRBV10-3	TRBJ2-7	TRBD1	NA	TGTGCCATACTCTCCGACAGGGGGAGCTACGAGCAGTACTTC	CAILSDRGSYEQYF
TRBV7-2	TRBJ2-7	TRBD2	once	TGTGCCAGCAGCGCCCGGGAGGGGGTGTACGAGCAGTACTTC	CASSAREGVYEQYF
TRBV28	TRBJ1-2	NA	NA	TGTGCCAGCAGTTCGACAGGATATGGCTACACCTTC	CASSSTGYGYTF
TRBV4-3	TRBJ2-7	NA	NA	TGCGCCAGCAGCCGAGGGGAAAACTACGAGCAGTACTTC	CASSRGENYEQYF
TRBV9	TRBJ2-1	TRBD2	NA	TGTGCCAGCAGCGTGACTAGCGGGAGATTAAGGCAGTTCTTC	CASSVTSGRLRQFF
TRBV12-2	TRBJ1-2	NA	once	TGTGCAAGTCGCTTAGCGGAGATTCAGGGGGCGCGCGGCTACACCTTC	CASRLAEIQGARGYTF
TRBV5-1	TRBJ1-2	NA	once	TGCGCCAGCAGCCAGGACAGCCCTAACTATGGCTACACCTTC	CASSQDSPNYGYTF
TRBV18	TRBJ1-1	TRBD1	NA	TGTGCCAGCTCACAAAACGGACAGGGCTACACTGAAGCTTTCTTT	CASSQNGQGYTEAFF
TRBV5-1	TRBJ2-1	TRBD2	NA	TGCGCCAGCAGCTTGTCCGGGACTAGCGCCTACAATGAGCAGTTCTTC	CASSLSGTSAYNEQFF
TRBV11-2	TRBJ2-1	TRBD2	once	TGTGCCAGCAGGGGAGCGGGAATAAGCTCCTACAATGAGCAGTTCTTC	CASRGAGISSYNEQFF
TRBV12-5	TRBJ1-2	TRBD1	NA	TGTGCTAGTGCCCCACAGGGGAACTATGGCTACACCTTC	CASAPQGNYGYTF
TRBV7-3	TRBJ2-2	TRBD1	NA	TGTGCCAGCAGCTTAACCCGGGACAGGGTGGGAACCGGGGAGCTGTTTTTT	CASSLTRDRVGTGELFF
TRBV28	TRBJ1-1	NA	NA	TGTGCCAGCAGCTCTCCCGGGGAGGTGAACACTGAAGCTTTCTTT	CASSSPGEVNTEAFF
TRBV11-3	TRBJ2-5	NA	NA	TGTGCCAGCAGCTTAGACCCCCTGAGTAAGACCCAGTACTTC	CASSLDPLSKTQYF
TRBV5-1	TRBJ2-3	NA	once	TGCGCCAGCAGCTTGTTTGTCACAGATACGCAGTATTTT	CASSLFVTDTQYF
TRBV2	TRBJ1-5	NA	once	TGTGCCAGCAGTCCCCGAGGACAGCTCAATCAGCCCCAGCATTTT	CASSPRGQLNQPQHF
TRBV5-1	TRBJ1-1	NA	NA	TGCGCCAGCAGCTTCGACCATATGAACACTGAAGCTTTCTTT	CASSFDHMNTEAFF